Below, 4 T cell receptor beta chains from the same sample are listed, as sequenced in a study of tumor-infiltrating lymphocytes in primary liver carcinoma. From approximately 550 ng of total RNA, TCR beta-specific cDNA was reverse-transcribed using a constant-region primer. Amplification in three nested multiplex PCR rounds with slightly modified ARM-PCR gave rise to TCR beta libraries. TRBV1-TRBV30 forward and Cbeta reverse primers drove the first two roughly 10-cycle rounds. TCRdb recomputed calls from the multiplex PCR reads with MiXCR, one row per CDR3 protein. The sample gives fewer than 150,000 distinct CDR3 sequences, around two thirds of which show up once; about a tenth is in the top ten. The source material, roughly 18-31 mg of unsorted bulk tissue, was used to co-extract RNA and DNA. What was sequenced was liver tumor tissue from sampling region 1. Documented subset: tumor region T1, superior pole. These receptors were collected from a woman between 55 and 75 years old with primary liver carcinoma and hepatitis B virus infection.

Many counts were recorded for this clonotype. The V gene is TRBV29-1, the J gene TRBJ2-5, with TRBD1 identical over 8 bases. Germline CDR1 reads SQVTM; CDR2 reads ANQGSEA. The CDR3 covers 17 residues. J was trimmed by 4 bases and V by 3 bases; bases with no gene match: 16. The CDR3, as DNA: TGCAGCGTTGATCTCGTGGAGACCAGGGGGCGAGGAGAGACCCAGTACTTC. Translating gives CSVDLVETRGRGETQYF.

In regard to this clonotype: One end of the junction fails to match germline, which may point to a read error. This rearrangement joins TRBV6-1 to TRBJ1-2, with 7 bases identical to TRBD1. In germline, CDR1 is MNHNS, CDR2 SASEGT. The CDR3 consists of 14 residues. Here the CDR3 reads CVSSEVGGGDGYTF. The CDR3 coding sequence is TGTGTCAGCAGTGAGGTGGGAGGGGGCGATGGCTACACCTTC.

A remark on this clonotype: One base away lies a much larger clone, so this may be a sequencing read error. CDR3 sequence (DNA): TGTACCAGCAGTGGCATCGGGACGCCCGATGAAAAACTGTTTTTT. This translates into CTSSGIGTPDEKLFF. The chain uses TRBV12-3 or TRBV12-4 and TRBJ1-4, with D perhaps TRBD1 (5 bases). This CDR3 contains 15 residues.

The chain employs TRBV25-1 and TRBJ2-1, with unresolved D. The CDR3 sequence is 12 residues long. The germline gives CDR1 MGHDK, CDR2 SYGVNS. The V gene lost 4 bases and the J gene lost 6 bases, with 7 bases spanning the gap. CDR3 amino acids: CASSVGRNEQFF. CDR3 coding DNA: TGTGCCAGCAGTGTAGGACGCAATGAGCAGTTCTTC.